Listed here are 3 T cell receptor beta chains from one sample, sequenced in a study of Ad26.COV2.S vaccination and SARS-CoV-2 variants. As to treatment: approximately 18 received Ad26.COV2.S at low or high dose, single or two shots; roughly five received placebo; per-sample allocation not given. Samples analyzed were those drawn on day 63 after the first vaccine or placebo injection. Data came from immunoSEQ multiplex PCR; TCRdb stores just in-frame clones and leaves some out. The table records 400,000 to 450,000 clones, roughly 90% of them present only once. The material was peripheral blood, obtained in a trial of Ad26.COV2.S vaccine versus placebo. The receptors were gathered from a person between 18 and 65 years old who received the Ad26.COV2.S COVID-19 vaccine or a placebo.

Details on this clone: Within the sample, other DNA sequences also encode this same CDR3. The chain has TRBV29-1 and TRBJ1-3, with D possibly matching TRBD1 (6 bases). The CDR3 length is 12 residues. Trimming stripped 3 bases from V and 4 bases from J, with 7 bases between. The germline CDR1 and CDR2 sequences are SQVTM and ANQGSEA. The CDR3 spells CSVDRGGNTIYF. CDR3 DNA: TGCAGCGTTGACAGGGGAGGAAACACCATATATTTT.

The CDR3, as DNA: TGCAGCGTTGGAGACCACTACGAGCAGTACTTC. It translates to CSVGDHYEQYF. This sequence joins TRBV29-1 and TRBJ2-7; D gene ambiguous. There are 11 residues in the CDR3. Germline CDR1 is SQVTM and CDR2 is ANQGSEA. Trimming shortened V by 4 bases and J by 3 bases, and 7 bases separated the two germline ends.

The DNA for the CDR3 is TGTGCCAGCAGTCAACCAGGGGTCCGGGCATACGAGCAGTACTTC. It yields the protein CASSQPGVRAYEQYF. The chain couples TRBV5-6 to TRBJ2-7, with D possibly being TRBD1 (6 bases). The CDR3 has 15 residues. Germline V gene lookup returns CDR1 SGHDT and CDR2 YYEEEE. Trimming removed 5 bases at V and 4 bases at J, with 19 bases between.